Below, 19 T cell receptor beta chains from the same sample are listed, as sequenced in a study of blood T cell repertoires in COVID-19. Method: immunoSEQ multiplex PCR; TCRdb's copy keeps in-frame clones and lacks some. The sample lists fewer than 110,000 clones; around 89% were seen once. Sequenced sample: peripheral blood. The receptors derive from a woman aged 60-75 years with acute or convalescent COVID-19.

This clone has only one observation. This rearrangement joins TRBV4-1 to TRBJ2-3, with 8 bases matching TRBD1. The trim removed 0 bases at V and 5 bases at J, leaving 13 bases unmatched. This CDR3 region has 18 residues. The germline gives CDR1 MGHRA, CDR2 YSYEKL. CDR3 coding DNA: TGCGCCAGCAGCCAAGACGGGCTCTCGCAGGGGGCAAAAGATACGCAGTATTTT. Protein: CASSQDGLSQGAKDTQYF.

In DNA, the CDR3 is TGTGCCAGCTCACCACGGGAGGCAGCTGGCTACACCTTC. Its protein product is CASSPREAAGYTF. The chain has TRBV18 and TRBJ1-2; D is undetermined. V was clipped by 1 base and J by 7 bases, with 10 bases between them. The CDR3 is 13 residues long. The germline gives CDR1 KGHSH, CDR2 LQKENI.

V usage is TRBV7-2 and J usage is TRBJ1-2; D is perhaps TRBD1 (6 bases). Trimming removed 1 base at V and 8 bases at J, with 17 bases between. The CDR3 has 15 amino acids. The germline V gene encodes CDR1 SGHTA and CDR2 FQGNSA. The CDR3 DNA reads as TGTGCCAGCAGCTTAGGGCCAGGGGTAAGGGAGGGCTACACCTTC. Its translation is CASSLGPGVREGYTF.

The J gene is TRBJ2-1, the V gene TRBV3-1 (or the pseudogene TRBV3-2); TRBD2 matches at 14 bases. Germline V gives CDR1 LGHDT, CDR2 YNNKEL (reference sequence). V lost 1 base and J lost 7; bases outside the gene matches: 3. The CDR3 spans 16 residues. The DNA of the CDR3 is TGTGCCAGCAGCCAAGTGGGACTAGCGGGAGCGAATGAGCAGTTCTTC. Its protein is CASSQVGLAGANEQFF.

The chain couples TRBV12-3 or TRBV12-4 to TRBJ1-2; no reliable D call. Trimming took off 6 bases at V and 3 bases at J, with 11 bases between the two ends. This CDR3 spans 13 amino acids. The CDR3 region is CASSQDMDYGYTF. CDR3 coding DNA: TGTGCCAGCAGCCAAGACATGGACTATGGCTACACCTTC.

The CDR3 sequence: CASSMTSWQETQYF. The CDR3 DNA reads TGTGCCAGCAGCATGACTAGCTGGCAAGAGACCCAGTACTTC. V usage is TRBV6-5 and J usage is TRBJ2-5; TRBD2 aligns across 7 bases. Germline lookup yields CDR1 MNHEY and CDR2 SVGAGI. CDR3 length equals 14 residues. With V trimmed by 6 bases and J by 2 bases, 6 bases remained unmatched.

The chain has TRBV4-1 and TRBJ1-4; D gene unclear. The CDR3 has 14 amino acids. CDR1 and CDR2 (germline): MGHRA, YSYEKL. V shed 4 bases and J shed 4 bases, with 10 bases lying between them. For the CDR3, the DNA is TGCGCCAGCAGCCGTGATGCCGGTAATGAAAAACTGTTTTTT. Encoded protein: CASSRDAGNEKLFF.

This chain connects TRBV3-1 (or the pseudogene TRBV3-2) to TRBJ1-1; possibly TRBD1 for D (5 bases). The CDR3 covers 14 residues. V was trimmed by 3 bases and J by 1 base, leaving 9 bases between them. Germline V gene sequence: CDR1 LGHDT, CDR2 YNNKEL (reference sequence). Here the CDR3 reads CASSQWTPNTEAFF. The CDR3, as DNA: TGTGCCAGCAGCCAGTGGACACCGAACACTGAAGCTTTCTTT.

J is TRBJ1-2 and V is TRBV5-5; D remains ambiguous. Germline V gene data show CDR1 as SGHKS and CDR2 as YYEKEE (reference sequence). V gave up 1 base and J gave up 4 bases, with 14 bases separating them. The CDR3 is made up of 15 amino acids. The DNA for the CDR3 is TGTGCCAGCAGCTTGAGCGGCGGGAAATTCTATGGCTACACCTTC. Translation: CASSLSGGKFYGYTF.

This chain links TRBV18 with TRBJ2-7, with 9 bases matching TRBD2. CDR1 is KGHSH and CDR2 is LQKENI in the germline V gene. The length of the CDR3 is 13 residues. The trim removed 6 bases at V and 3 bases at J, leaving 3 bases unmatched. The DNA for the CDR3 is TGTGCCAGCTCTCCTAGCGGGAACTACGAGCAGTACTTC. Protein sequence: CASSPSGNYEQYF.

Only one count was recorded for this clone. The V gene is TRBV28, the J gene TRBJ1-2, with TRBD1 matching over 8 bases. V was pared by 7 bases and J by 5 bases, with 6 bases of the junction left unmatched. Per germline, CDR1 MDHEN and CDR2 SYDVKM. This CDR3 contains 13 residues. The CDR3 region has the DNA TGTGCCAGCACCGTGGACAGGGCATATGGCTACACCTTC. This sequence encodes CASTVDRAYGYTF.

This clone has just one count. The rearrangement links TRBV6-1 to TRBJ1-4; 11 nucleotides agree with TRBD1. V lost 2 bases, J lost 10 bases, and 6 bases stayed unmatched. The germline CDR1 and CDR2 sequences are MNHNS and SASEGT. The CDR3 runs 15 residues. The CDR3 DNA sequence: TGTGCCAGCAGTGAACGTGGACAGGGGGCCCTAAAACTGTTTTTT. Translated: CASSERGQGALKLFF.

This rearrangement joins TRBV7-6 to TRBJ1-4; TRBD1 agrees at 7 bases. Germline CDR1 reads SGHVS; CDR2 reads FNYEAQ. The trim removed 5 bases at V and 4 bases at J, leaving 7 bases unmatched. This CDR3 is 15 amino acids long. CDR3: CASSPGQAYNEKLFF. CDR3 coding DNA: TGTGCCAGCAGCCCTGGACAGGCCTATAATGAAAAACTGTTTTTT.

The rearrangement uses TRBV10-3 and TRBJ2-1; TRBD2 matches at 9 bases. The germline CDR1 and CDR2 sequences are ENHRY and SYGVKD. The trim removed 6 bases at V and 4 bases at J, leaving 10 bases unmatched. The CDR3 loop spans 16 amino acids. DNA of the CDR3: TGTGCCATCAGGCGGGGGGGCGGAGTGGAGTACAATGAGCAGTTCTTC. Translated, it gives CAIRRGGGVEYNEQFF.

This clone appeared a single time. The CDR3 DNA sequence: TGTGCCAGCAGTGAAGGCGCAGGGGTCGTATACGAGCAGTACGTC. This translates into CASSEGAGVVYEQYV. This sequence joins TRBV6-1 and TRBJ2-7; D perhaps matches TRBD1 (6 bases). Germline CDR1 MNHNS, CDR2 SASEGT. The length of the CDR3 is 15 residues. Trimming cost V 1 base and J 4 bases, with 14 bases left between them.

The chain joins TRBV9 to TRBJ1-6; tentative D call: TRBD1 (6 bases). CDR1 is SGDLS, CDR2 YYNGEE, per germline. Between the trimmed V and J ends, which lost 2 bases and 7 bases, there was a span of 13 bases. There are 15 residues in the CDR3. The CDR3 protein is CASSVQGLKNSPLHF. CDR3 coding DNA: TGTGCCAGCAGCGTTCAGGGGTTGAAGAATTCACCCCTCCACTTT.

The J gene is TRBJ1-5, the V gene TRBV10-3; a possible D gene is TRBD1 (5 bases). There are 14 residues in the CDR3. Germline lookup yields CDR1 ENHRY and CDR2 SYGVKD. V was shortened by 2 bases and J by 0 bases, with 5 bases between the two germline ends. The CDR3 loop is CAISEQGSNQPQHF. CDR3 DNA sequence: TGTGCCATCAGTGAGCAGGGTAGCAATCAGCCCCAGCATTTT.

The chain uses TRBV6-6 and TRBJ1-6, with a weak D call TRBD1 (5 bases). CDR3 size: 15 residues. V dropped 6 bases and J dropped 7 bases, with 16 bases sitting between them. Germline loops: CDR1 MNHNY, CDR2 SVGAGI (reference sequence). The chain's CDR3 is CASRDPGLMNSPLHF. In DNA form, the CDR3 reads TGTGCCAGCAGGGACCCGGGACTGATGAATTCACCCCTCCACTTT.

The genes are TRBV11-3 and TRBJ2-5, with D perhaps TRBD1 (5 bases). The germline V and J ends were trimmed by 3 bases and 5 bases, with 10 bases remaining between them. Looked up from germline, CDR1 is SGHNT and CDR2 is YENEEA. The CDR3 loop spans 13 amino acids. As DNA, the CDR3 is TGTGCCAGCAGCTTTCCGGACAAGGAGACCCAGTACTTC. It is translated as CASSFPDKETQYF.